The rows below give T cell receptor beta chains drawn from one sample of a study of cytomegalovirus exposure and HLA in healthy donors. TCRdb keeps only in-frame clones here, not all; method: immunoSEQ multiplex PCR. Seen here are 90,000 to 130,000 clones, about 80% observed once, and the top ten hold roughly 2.9%. Sample: PBMCs. Receptor source: a woman in her fifties or sixties in good health and CMV-seropositive. The CDR3 runs from the conserved cysteine through the conserved F or W. D genes are given only for firm matches. Not every row has a clone size; where given, it reads once, few, many or a size class.

J gene | D gene | clone size | V gene | CDR3 protein | CDR3 DNA
TRBJ2-1 | TRBD2 | . | TRBV6-1 | CASSVGLAGTDEQFF | TGTGCCAGCAGTGTAGGACTAGCGGGAACCGATGAGCAGTTCTTC
TRBJ2-7 | TRBD2 | . | TRBV2 | CASSPTSGSSYEQYF | TGTGCCAGCAGCCCGACTAGCGGGAGCTCCTACGAGCAGTACTTC
TRBJ1-1 | . | . | TRBV7-2 | CASSFSGGPGTEAFF | TGTGCCAGCAGCTTCTCTGGGGGCCCTGGCACTGAAGCTTTCTTT
TRBJ2-7 | TRBD1 | . | TRBV6-6 | CASNLAGQGSYEQYF | TGTGCCAGCAACCTGGCGGGACAGGGCTCCTACGAGCAGTACTTC
TRBJ1-3 | . | . | TRBV18 | CASSLTSQGLGNTIYF | TGTGCCAGCTCACTCACGTCACAGGGATTGGGAAACACCATATATTTT
TRBJ1-1 | . | few | TRBV28 | CASSPLNTEAFF | TGTGCCAGCAGCCCCCTCAACACTGAAGCTTTCTTT
TRBJ2-7 | . | once | TRBV5-5 | CASSWQGFEQYF | TGTGCCAGCAGCTGGCAGGGGTTCGAGCAGTACTTC
TRBJ1-4 | . | few | TRBV11-2 | CASSLDLESEKLFF | TGTGCCAGCAGCTTAGATCTTGAGAGCGAAAAACTGTTTTTT
TRBJ1-2 | TRBD1 | . | TRBV6-1 | CASSQQDRGYGYTF | TGTGCCAGCAGTCAACAAGACAGGGGCTATGGCTACACCTTC
TRBJ2-5 | . | . | TRBV7-6 | CASSLSANQETQYF | TGTGCCAGCAGCTTATCAGCGAACCAAGAGACCCAGTACTTC
TRBJ2-7 | . | . | TRBV7-9 | CASSSGTDWEVIEQYF | TGTGCCAGCAGCTCCGGGACAGACTGGGAGGTGATCGAGCAGTACTTC
TRBJ2-7 | . | few | TRBV4-2 | CASSQVSGEHYEQYF | TGTGCCAGCAGCCAAGTTTCAGGGGAACACTACGAGCAGTACTTC
TRBJ2-7 | . | . | TRBV5-1 | CASSLSVVGGAGEQYF | TGCGCCAGCAGCTTGTCGGTTGTAGGAGGGGCGGGAGAGCAGTACTTC
TRBJ1-5 | . | . | TRBV9 | CASSPSGASNQPQHF | TGTGCCAGCAGCCCGAGTGGAGCTAGCAATCAGCCCCAGCATTTT
TRBJ2-3 | . | . | TRBV29-1 | CSVADGTDTQYF | TGCAGCGTTGCTGACGGGACAGATACGCAGTATTTT
TRBJ1-1 | . | once | TRBV20-1 | CSAKPGVEAFF | TGCAGTGCCAAGCCGGGGGTCGAAGCTTTCTTT